One T cell receptor (beta chain) is described in this entry. A junction boundary mismatches the germline segment, possibly from a read error. The CDR3 sequence is 16 residues long. CDR1 and CDR2 from the germline V gene are SEHNR and FQNEAQ (reference sequence). Using 10%, 30% or 50% RNA, naive CD8 libraries were derived from approximately 20,000 to 980,000 sorted cells. TCRdb used MiXCR to reprocess the PCR reads, holding one entry per CDR3 protein. The sample yields about 630,000 distinct CDR3 sequences, over 25% seen once. This sample was taken from a study of molecular identifiers for immune sequencing clone quantification.

The chain links TRBV7-9 to TRBJ1-1; the D gene is possibly TRBD1 (5 bases). The receptor's source is a human donor in good health. Some libraries in this study had Jurkat cell RNA spiked in. Sequencing was performed on naive CD8+ T cells from blood, with Jurkat cell RNA spiked in. The subset: FACS-sorted CD8+CD4-CCR7+CD45RA+ naive T cells. CDR3 protein: CASSLAPGAWDTGAFF. The CDR3 bases are TGTGCCAGCAGCTTAGCCCCTGGGGCTTGGGATACTGGAGCTTTCTTT.